This TCR beta chain was found in a study of T cell changes during pregnancy in multiple sclerosis. Assay used: immunoSEQ multiplex PCR; TCRdb lists only in-frame clones, some missing. The repertoire consists of some 110,000 clones, with 75% to 95% occurring once and the leading ten covering 1.5% to 2%. This CDR3 has 13 residues. Trimming removed 8 bases from V and 6 bases from J, with 16 bases in between. The germline V gene has CDR1 MNHNY and CDR2 SVGAGI (reference sequence). The chain combines TRBV6-6 with TRBJ1-1, with D possibly being TRBD1 (6 bases). The sample here was peripheral blood, taken before pregnancy. The clonotype comes from a female donor with multiple sclerosis, enrolled in a pregnancy study. CDR3 sequence: CASWNRELSEAFF. DNA for the CDR3: TGTGCCAGCTGGAACAGGGAGTTGTCTGAAGCTTTCTTT.